This entry is about one T cell receptor (beta chain). Its antigen specificity is not known. Within one base of it there is no much larger clone, and no base qualities were kept. The CDR3 spans 14 residues, from the cysteine through the phenylalanine. CDR3 DNA only is kept here, 42 bases in frame from base 1. The trim is 7 bases for V and 0 bases for J, with a gap of 13 bases between the germline ends. CDR1 and CDR2, per the germline V gene, are MNHNS and SASEGT. The record originates from a study of shared clonotypes between healthy human individuals (dated by TCRdb to 2018 to 2020). For context, the study as a whole: A few men and two women, aged 18 to 49 years, made up the cohort. Blood TCR repertoires of four to six healthy adults were deeply sequenced to estimate repertoire size and the extent of clonotype sharing between individuals. Leukapheresis yielded between about 0.85 and 9 billion PBMCs per donor. Different laboratories and diverse techniques were used to prepare libraries and sequence TCR repertoires, to increase sequencing depth and limit assay-specific biases. For each donor, CD4 naive and CD4 memory were each run on three plates, CD8 naive on two plates, and CD8 memory on one plate. Study-wide conclusions, independent of this receptor: Because the study included only a small number of donors, the genetic and exposure-history diversity represented was limited. Higher generation probabilities were observed for clonotypes shared by all four sorted-subset donors than for non-shared clonotypes. Larger estimated clonotype richness was generally found for naive subsets than for memory subsets. Rarefaction of sorted-subset datasets indicated incomplete sequencing despite the large sequencing depth. When several donors were compared, the shared fraction of clonotypes was roughly 5% for naive CD4, about 4% for naive CD8, roughly 2.5% for memory CD4, and 0.4% for memory CD8. Pairwise subsampling indicated that sequencing depth was expected to affect the degree of clonotype sharing among donors. Sampling was restricted to blood, and TCR repertoires in tissue are likely to differ from TCR repertoires in blood.

Using the deep immunoSEQ assay, TCR CDR3 regions were amplified from genomic DNA by multiplex PCR. Genomic DNA extracted from each cell subset was distributed evenly over all wells of several immunoSEQ 96-well plates, and each plate served as one replicate. For sorted subsets, roughly 0.2 ug genomic DNA, equal to 25,000 to 35,000 T cell genomes, was loaded into each replicate PCR. Purified libraries were measured with a Qubit 3.0 fluorometer, size-checked on a Bioanalyzer 2100, and measured again with the KAPA Library Quantification kit. Every immunoSEQ 96-well plate was sequenced on a separate single-read 150-cycle Illumina NextSeq 550 flow cell. As for the original processing: Because the immunoSEQ output held only junctional sequences and lacked quality scores, the filtering could not match the filtering applied to full-length reads. To assign V/J genes and CDR3, sequences were annotated using PyIR, a Python wrapper for IgBLAST v1.9, with IMGT germline references. Reads were removed for weak V/J assignments (E-value above 1e-6), missing CDR3, stop codons, out-of-frame junctions, or ambiguous translated residues. V3J clonotypes were defined as sequences sharing the same inferred V gene, J gene, and CDR3 amino acid sequence. The percentage overlap between two repertoires was calculated by dividing the number of shared unique clonotypes by the size of the smaller repertoire. Richness of each repertoire was evaluated using RTK rarefaction, the Chao1 estimator, and Recon v2.1 estimates of unobserved clonotypes. Generation probabilities for all TCRbeta clonotypes obtained by the gDNA method from a handful of donors were computed using OLGA. TCRdb stores this immuneACCESS table with in-frame sequences only. Part of the clones is absent; in the studies checked, under half of the shortfall reflects unresolved V genes, and no reason is known for the rest. That table furnishes V, J and clone size, whereas the DNA furnished D and trimming. This sample has about 1,900,000 clones in its table, and 85% to 95% of those were observed once. Around 1.2% of the sample is in the top ten clones.

CD8 naive samples consisted of CD45RO-negative cells that were positively selected for CCR7, yielding a CD45RA+CCR7+ population without TemRA cells. Donors were healthy HIV-negative adults with no recently reported acute infections or vaccinations. All donors were Caucasian adults living in Nashville, Tennessee, USA. After blood collection by leukapheresis, PBMCs were isolated using Ficoll-Histopaque density gradient centrifugation and then cryopreserved in the vapor phase of liquid nitrogen. Analytical flow cytometry was used to check the purity and quantity of every magnetically sorted T cell population. Genomic DNA was isolated from every sorted fraction and measured by UV absorbance on a Nanodrop 2000c.

The clonotype was recovered from a man in his late teens or twenties in good health. The rearrangement combines TRBV6-1 with TRBJ2-7; a tentative D match to TRBD2 spans 6 bases. Sequencing was performed on naive CD8+ T cells sorted from blood. The sample's cell subset or site, from its label and the paper: CD45RA+CCR7+. The CDR3: CASTGTGLSYEQYF. In nucleotides, the sequence is TGTGCCAGCACAGGGACGGGACTCTCCTACGAGCAGTACTTC.